These T cell receptor beta chains were read from a single sample in a study of cytomegalovirus exposure and HLA in healthy donors. Clones were read by immunoSEQ multiplex PCR, and TCRdb kept only the in-frame ones, dropping some. The top ten hold around 3.6% of the sample, which has some 180,000 clones, 81% seen once. The sample consisted of PBMCs. These receptors were obtained from a man aged 35 to 55 in good health and CMV-seropositive. The conserved cysteine and the conserved F or W are not part of the CDR3 here.

>TRBV7-2|TRBJ2-7
ASSLGTGISEQY
>TRBV11-2|TRBJ1-5
ASSPGTANQPQH
>TRBV7-9|TRBJ1-2
ASSAGQGAGNGYT
>TRBV19|TRBJ2-7
ASSPRRPGGIKTPYEQY
>TRBV19|TRBJ1-2
ASRGEVVYGYT
>TRBV5-1|TRBJ2-5
ASSLFDRDRKTQY
>TRBV7-9|TRBJ2-1
SSSRGYNEQF
>TRBV15|TRBJ2-3
ATSRDVLAADTQY
>TRBV6-1|TRBJ2-6
ASSDRVSPSGLGANVLT
>TRBV6-6|.
ASSYKEGPYEQY
>TRBV6-6|TRBJ2-7
ASRRGTTYEQY
>TRBV5-1|TRBJ2-7
ASSLGGLTGAYEQY
>TRBV5-8|TRBJ1-2
ASSLDGTAYGYT
>TRBV6-5|TRBJ2-1
ASSYSGASEQF
>TRBV19|TRBJ1-1
ASSPEQVAAF
>TRBV6-1|TRBJ1-2
ASSDPPTGSYGYT
>TRBV6-1|TRBJ1-2
ASSDRGARGYT
>TRBV27|TRBJ2-2
ASSSSGGGVNTGELF
>TRBV6-6|TRBJ1-3
ASQGGSGNTIY
>TRBV5-4|TRBJ2-3
ASSFPDRSRHSTDTQY
>TRBV6-5|TRBJ1-4
ASSYQGALSEKLF
>TRBV2|TRBJ2-7
ASSGPESSYEQY
>TRBV5-6|TRBJ2-3
ASRVGVPGTDTQY
>TRBV6-1|TRBJ2-4
ASSDGGGTMDIQY
>TRBV19|TRBJ1-5
ASSIDRGWQPQH
>TRBV7-9|TRBJ1-3
ASSSWGDGNTIY
>TRBV7-6|TRBJ2-3
ASSLAPSASTDTQY
>TRBV11-2|TRBJ2-5
ASSTGGAAETQY
>TRBV5-1|TRBJ2-5
ASSPATGSQETQY
>TRBV28|TRBJ1-5
ASSLGSAGLANQPQH
>TRBV28|TRBJ1-1
ASSLNGQLPLNTEAF
>TRBV5-1|TRBJ2-5
ASSLDGSGEETQY
>TRBV2|.
ASSRQGKAEQY
>TRBV11-1|TRBJ1-4
ASSPSRGDEKLF
>TRBV4-3|TRBJ2-2
ASSPRGIGAGELF
>TRBV7-8|TRBJ2-5
ASSPLSEQETQY
>TRBV11-2|TRBJ2-3
ASSRWGQASTDTQY